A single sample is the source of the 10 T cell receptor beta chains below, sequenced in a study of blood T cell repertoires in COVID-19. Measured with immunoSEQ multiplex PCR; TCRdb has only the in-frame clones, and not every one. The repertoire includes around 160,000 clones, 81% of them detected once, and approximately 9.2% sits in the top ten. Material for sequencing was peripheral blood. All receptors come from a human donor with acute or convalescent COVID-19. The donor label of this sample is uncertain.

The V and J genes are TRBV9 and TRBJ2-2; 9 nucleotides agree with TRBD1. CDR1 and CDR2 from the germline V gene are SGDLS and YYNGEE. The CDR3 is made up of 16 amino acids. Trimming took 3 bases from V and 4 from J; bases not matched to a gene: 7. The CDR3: CASSGSGTGSTGELFF. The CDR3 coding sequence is TGTGCCAGCAGCGGCTCCGGGACAGGGTCCACCGGGGAGCTGTTTTTT.

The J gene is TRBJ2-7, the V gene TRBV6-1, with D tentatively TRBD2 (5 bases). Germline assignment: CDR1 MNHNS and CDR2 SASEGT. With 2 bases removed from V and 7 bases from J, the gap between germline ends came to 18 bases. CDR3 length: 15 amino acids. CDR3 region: CASSEKGTGLVEQYF. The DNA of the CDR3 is TGTGCCAGCAGTGAAAAAGGAACCGGACTTGTAGAGCAGTACTTC.

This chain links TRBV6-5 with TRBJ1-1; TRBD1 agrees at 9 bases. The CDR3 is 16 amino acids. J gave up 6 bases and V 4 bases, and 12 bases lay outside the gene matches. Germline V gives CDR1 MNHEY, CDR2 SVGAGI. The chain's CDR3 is CASSSGPGQGSSEAFF. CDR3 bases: TGTGCCAGCAGTTCCGGGCCGGGACAGGGAAGCTCTGAAGCTTTCTTT.

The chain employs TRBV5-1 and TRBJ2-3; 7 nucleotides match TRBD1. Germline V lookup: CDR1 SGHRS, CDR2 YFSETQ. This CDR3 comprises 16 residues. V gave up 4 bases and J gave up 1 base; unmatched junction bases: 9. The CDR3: CASSLMTGPGTDTQYF. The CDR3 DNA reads TGCGCCAGCAGCCTAATGACAGGGCCCGGCACAGATACGCAGTATTTT.

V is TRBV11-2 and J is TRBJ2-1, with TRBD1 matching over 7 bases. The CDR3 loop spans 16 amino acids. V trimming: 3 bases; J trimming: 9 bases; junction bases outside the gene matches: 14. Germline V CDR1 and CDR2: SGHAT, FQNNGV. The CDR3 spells CASSFYRDPRDSEQFF. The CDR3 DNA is TGTGCCAGCAGCTTTTACAGGGACCCCCGGGACAGTGAGCAGTTCTTC.

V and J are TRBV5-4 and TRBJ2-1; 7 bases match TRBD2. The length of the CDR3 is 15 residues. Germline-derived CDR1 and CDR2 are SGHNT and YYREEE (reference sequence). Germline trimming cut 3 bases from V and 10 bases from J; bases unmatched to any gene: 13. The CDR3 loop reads CASSSGLGTRLEQFF. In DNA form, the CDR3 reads TGTGCCAGCAGCTCCGGACTAGGGACCAGATTGGAGCAGTTCTTC.

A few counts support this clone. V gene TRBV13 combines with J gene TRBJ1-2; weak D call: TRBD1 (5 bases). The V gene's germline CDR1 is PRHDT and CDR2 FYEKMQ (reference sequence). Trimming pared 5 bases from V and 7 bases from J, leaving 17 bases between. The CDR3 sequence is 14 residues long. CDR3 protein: CASSDGGVRSGYTF. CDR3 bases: TGTGCCAGCAGCGATGGGGGGGTACGGTCTGGCTACACCTTC.

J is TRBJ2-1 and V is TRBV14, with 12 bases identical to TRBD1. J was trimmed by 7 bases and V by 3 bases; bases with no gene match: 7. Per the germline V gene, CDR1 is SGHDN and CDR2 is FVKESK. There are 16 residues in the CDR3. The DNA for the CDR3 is TGTGCCAGCAGCCACCTCTTGGGACAGGGGGCGAATGAGCAGTTCTTC. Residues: CASSHLLGQGANEQFF.

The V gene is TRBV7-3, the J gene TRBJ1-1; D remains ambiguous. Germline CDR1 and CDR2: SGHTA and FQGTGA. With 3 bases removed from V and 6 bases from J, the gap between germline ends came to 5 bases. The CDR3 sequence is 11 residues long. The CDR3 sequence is CASSFVSEAFF. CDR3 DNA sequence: TGTGCCAGCAGCTTCGTCTCTGAAGCTTTCTTT.

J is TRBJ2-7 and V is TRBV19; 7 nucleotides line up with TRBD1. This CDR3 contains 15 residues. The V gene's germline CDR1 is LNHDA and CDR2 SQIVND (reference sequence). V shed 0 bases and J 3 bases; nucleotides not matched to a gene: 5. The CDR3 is CASSIEQGPSYEQYF. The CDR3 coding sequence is TGTGCCAGTAGTATAGAACAGGGGCCAAGCTACGAGCAGTACTTC. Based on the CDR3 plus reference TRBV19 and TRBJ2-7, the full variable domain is DGGITQSPKYLFRKEGQNVTLSCEQNLNHDAMYWYRQDPGQGLRLIYYSQIVNDFQKGDIAEGYSVSREKKESFPLTVTSAQKNPTAFYLCASSIEQGPSYEQYFGPGTRLTVT.